These 13 T cell receptor beta chains were sequenced from one sample in a study of blood T cell repertoires in COVID-19. Clones were sequenced by immunoSEQ multiplex PCR, and TCRdb holds only the in-frame ones, with some missing. The sample has roughly 120,000 clones, 85% to 90% seen once. Sequences were obtained from peripheral blood. The receptors were gathered from a woman aged 45-65 years with active or convalescent COVID-19.

The rearrangement links TRBV7-9 to TRBJ2-3; D gene unclear. CDR1 and CDR2 (germline): SEHNR, FQNEAQ (reference sequence). V was clipped by 5 bases and J by 1 base, with 13 bases between them. CDR3 length: 15 residues. This chain's CDR3 is CASSPPLPGTDTQYF. As DNA, the CDR3 is TGTGCCAGCAGCCCGCCGCTACCCGGCACAGATACGCAGTATTTT.

The genes are TRBV2 and TRBJ1-2; no clear D gene. This CDR3 contains 15 residues. Germline CDR1 SNHLY, CDR2 FYNNEI. V gave up 6 bases and J gave up 0 bases, with 14 bases separating them. The CDR3, as DNA: TGTGCCAGCAGGAGCGGGCCCGAAGCTAACTATGGCTACACCTTC. It specifies CASRSGPEANYGYTF.

The genes are TRBV7-8 and TRBJ1-4; 7 nucleotides line up with TRBD1. V lost 5 bases, J lost 3 bases, and 6 bases stayed unmatched. The V gene's germline CDR1 is SGHVS and CDR2 FQNEAQ. The CDR3 totals 15 residues. CDR3 DNA sequence: TGTGCCAGCAGCCTACTACAGGGGTCTAATGAAAAACTGTTTTTT. The encoded protein is CASSLLQGSNEKLFF.

The chain combines TRBV3-1 (or the pseudogene TRBV3-2) with TRBJ1-1, with 9 bases matching TRBD1. CDR1 LGHDT and CDR2 YNNKEL come from the germline V gene (reference sequence). The trim removed 7 bases at V and 2 bases at J, leaving 5 bases unmatched. The CDR3 spans 14 residues. For the CDR3, the DNA is TGTGCCAGCACGACAGGGGGGCCTAACACTGAAGCTTTCTTT. This gives the protein CASTTGGPNTEAFF.

This clone was found once. The chain is built from TRBV9 and TRBJ2-1, with a tentative D call TRBD2 (6 bases). V dropped 0 bases and J dropped 0 bases, with 7 bases sitting between them. The CDR3 is 15 residues long. The germline V gene has CDR1 SGDLS and CDR2 YYNGEE. CDR3 nucleotide sequence: TGTGCCAGCAGCGTAGGGAGGGCCTCCTACAATGAGCAGTTCTTC. Its protein product is CASSVGRASYNEQFF.

This chain uses TRBV7-3 with TRBJ2-1; D may be TRBD2 (6 bases). Germline CDR1 reads SGHTA; CDR2 reads FQGTGA. The CDR3 has 14 residues. V was cut by 2 bases and J by 7 bases, with 12 bases left in between. The chain's CDR3 is CASSLLDYSNEQFF. DNA for the CDR3: TGTGCCAGCAGCTTACTGGACTATTCTAATGAGCAGTTCTTC.

The rearrangement uses TRBV2 and TRBJ1-2; 9 nucleotides match TRBD1. J lost 7 bases, V lost 8 bases, and 8 bases had no gene match. Per the germline V gene, CDR1 is SNHLY and CDR2 is FYNNEI. This CDR3 comprises 13 residues. The CDR3 protein is CASRDRVYGGYTF. CDR3 coding DNA: TGTGCCAGCCGGGACAGGGTATATGGTGGCTACACCTTC.

The J gene is TRBJ2-7, the V gene TRBV19; perhaps TRBD1 as D (5 bases). Per the germline V gene, CDR1 is LNHDA and CDR2 is SQIVND (reference sequence). CDR3 length: 14 amino acids. Trimming cost V 6 bases and J 7 bases, with 19 bases left between them. CDR3 sequence: CASSPDTSILEQYF. The CDR3 nucleotides are TGTGCCAGTAGCCCGGACACTTCGATTTTAGAGCAGTACTTC. Full variable domain (remainder filled in from reference TRBV19 and TRBJ2-7): DGGITQSPKYLFRKEGQNVTLSCEQNLNHDAMYWYRQDPGQGLRLIYYSQIVNDFQKGDIAEGYSVSREKKESFPLTVTSAQKNPTAFYLCASSPDTSILEQYFGPGTRLTVT.

The gene calls are TRBV30 and TRBJ2-7, with D possibly being TRBD1 (6 bases). Germline V gene sequence: CDR1 GTSNPN, CDR2 SVGIG (reference sequence). The CDR3 covers 12 residues. Trimming took 0 bases from V and 8 from J, leaving 11 bases between them. The CDR3 loop is CAWSVGDTKQYF. The CDR3 DNA sequence: TGTGCCTGGAGTGTAGGGGACACAAAGCAGTACTTC. The entire variable domain, with the rest obtained from reference TRBV30 and TRBJ2-7, is as follows: SQTIHQWPATLVQPVGSPLSLECTVEGTSNPNLYWYRQAAGRGLQLLFYSVGIGQISSEVPQNLSASRPQDRQFILSSKKLLLSDSGFYLCAWSVGDTKQYFGPGTRLTVT.

The rearrangement links TRBV19 to TRBJ2-7, with 9 bases aligning to TRBD1. V shed 4 bases, J shed 2 bases, and the junction held 15 bases outside the gene matches. The germline V gene encodes CDR1 LNHDA and CDR2 SQIVND (reference sequence). The CDR3 has 18 amino acids. The CDR3 nucleotides are TGTGCCAGTAGTACCGCCTACCTAAGACAGGGGGAACCCTACGAGCAGTACTTC. Amino acid sequence: CASSTAYLRQGEPYEQYF.

The V gene is TRBV14, the J gene TRBJ2-7; TRBD1 is a possible D gene (5 bases). V lost 4 bases, J lost 3 bases, and 10 bases lay in between. CDR3 length: 13 residues. Germline CDR1 is SGHDN and CDR2 is FVKESK. CDR3 amino acids: CASSPQEHYEQYF. The CDR3 nucleotides read TGTGCCAGCAGCCCACAGGAGCACTACGAGCAGTACTTC.

The chain recombines TRBV1 with TRBJ2-7; the DNA was not used to check the table's D call, TRBD2. TRBV1 corresponds to a pseudogene. The CDR3 consists of 15 residues. CDR3 DNA sequence: TGCACCAGCAGCCAACAGGGGCCTAGCGGCTACGAGCAGTACTTC. This translates into CTSSQQGPSGYEQYF.

The table lists this clone with a count of one. This rearrangement joins TRBV2 to TRBJ2-2; D uncertain. The germline V gene encodes CDR1 SNHLY and CDR2 FYNNEI. The CDR3 extends over 11 amino acids. The ends were cut back, 7 bases at V and 4 bases at J, with 4 bases in the middle. The CDR3 is CASTSTGELFF. CDR3 in DNA: TGTGCCAGCACATCCACCGGGGAGCTGTTTTTT. The full variable domain, rest sourced from reference TRBV2 and TRBJ2-2, is EPEVTQTPSHQVTQMGQEVILRCVPISNHLYFYWYRQILGQKVEFLVSFYNNEISEKSEIFDDQFSVERPDGSNFTLKIRSTKLEDSAMYFCASTSTGELFFGEGSRLTVL.